The rows below give T cell receptor beta chains drawn from one sample of a study of blood T cell repertoires in COVID-19. TCRdb's table, derived via immunoSEQ multiplex PCR, lists solely in-frame clones and lacks some. The sample consists of roughly 50,000 clones, roughly 80% of them appearing once. The specimen sequenced was peripheral blood. The receptors stem from a man aged 50-60 years with acute or convalescent COVID-19. Each CDR3 is given with its conserved first and last residue. The D gene is left open where the match is weak.

v_gene	j_gene	d_gene	CDR3aa
TRBV11-2	TRBJ1-3	TRBD1	CASCKSQGAHENTIYF
TRBV19	TRBJ1-5	TRBD1	CASTGGYNQPQHF
TRBV10-1	TRBJ2-7	TRBD2	CASSEAILAGVYEQYF
TRBV11-1	TRBJ2-7	TRBD1	CASSKPGQGSNEQYF
TRBV29-1	TRBJ2-7	.	CSVEWAASNMPYEQYF
TRBV19	TRBJ2-2	TRBD1	CASSPDREMAGELFF
TRBV2	TRBJ2-7	TRBD1	CAGTRQGRHEQYF
TRBV7-9	TRBJ1-4	TRBD1	CASSLNPGQGNEKLFF
TRBV10-1	TRBJ2-3	TRBD2	CASSAGTSGKTQYF
TRBV19	TRBJ1-1	.	CASSISSGTEAFF
TRBV4-1	TRBJ2-3	TRBD2	CASSQDRVGLASTDTQYF
TRBV2	TRBJ1-2	.	CASRKGKDYTF
TRBV29-1	TRBJ2-3	.	CSVEEASGGTDTQYF
TRBV28	TRBJ1-1	TRBD1	CASTGTAMNTEAFF
TRBV6-5	TRBJ1-4	TRBD1	CASSAGTGGLEKLFF
TRBV28	TRBJ2-7	TRBD1	CASQGVTYEQYF
TRBV3-1/TRBV3-2	TRBJ2-3	TRBD2	CASSPYMLAETSTDTQYF
TRBV27	TRBJ1-5	TRBD1	CASSPGTGLYSHSNQPQHF
TRBV27	TRBJ2-7	.	CASSLSWWSSYEQYF
TRBV4-1	TRBJ2-2	.	CASSQVPGSNTGELFF
TRBV5-1	TRBJ2-3	TRBD2	CASSAGQLQRGPTDTQYF
TRBV6-6	TRBJ2-6	TRBD1	CASSNHRGSGANVLTF
TRBV19	TRBJ1-3	TRBD1	CASIPRTGGGTIYF
TRBV9	TRBJ2-7	.	CASSVTDYYEQYF
TRBV12-3/TRBV12-4	TRBJ1-2	.	CASSPDYSYGYTF
TRBV28	TRBJ2-7	TRBD1	CASSLSWQGAADEQYF
TRBV7-8	TRBJ2-7	.	CASSLQGHWEEQYF
TRBV5-6	TRBJ2-7	TRBD1	CASSRDRGQYEQYF
TRBV6-1	TRBJ2-2	.	CASSEGTDTGELFF
TRBV6-6	TRBJ2-5	TRBD1	CASSWDSLQQETQYF
TRBV5-4	TRBJ2-2	TRBD2	CASSPLPAGVTGELFF
TRBV2	TRBJ1-4	TRBD1	CASSVQGDEKLFF
TRBV9	TRBJ2-3	.	CASSAETGTDTQYF
TRBV5-1	TRBJ1-2	.	CASSPTAFNYGYTF
TRBV12-3/TRBV12-4	TRBJ1-1	TRBD1	CASTGTANTEAFF
TRBV28	TRBJ2-3	TRBD1	CASSATGEHISTDTQYF
TRBV19	TRBJ1-4	TRBD1	CASRKQGANEKLFF
TRBV7-9	TRBJ1-1	TRBD1	CASSPRGKGATEAFF
TRBV20-1	TRBJ1-2	.	CSLTAVYGYTF
TRBV18	TRBJ1-2	.	CASSSSDAEGEGRYTF
TRBV10-2	TRBJ1-6	.	CASTHSWGVTYNSPLHF
TRBV28	TRBJ2-7	.	CASSLAPSSYEQYF
TRBV2	TRBJ2-1	TRBD2	CASNTLAGVGNEQFF
TRBV10-3	TRBJ2-7	.	CAICEGGREQYF
TRBV27	TRBJ2-1	TRBD2	CASSLWEGSSYNEQFF
TRBV5-6	TRBJ1-3	.	CASSLAGTVILGNTIYF
TRBV9	TRBJ1-1	.	CASSNLDSLNTEAFF
TRBV5-5	TRBJ2-2	TRBD2	CASSRTSGRANGELFF
TRBV2	TRBJ2-1	TRBD2	CASHGGLAGNEQFF
TRBV20-1	TRBJ1-2	.	CSASTQAGYGYTF
TRBV28	TRBJ2-3	TRBD2	CASSLGLSSGSTDTQYF